This T cell receptor (beta chain) came from a study of vaccination effects on CD4 cells after COVID-19. ViraFEST assay sequencing came after antigen-specific CD4+ T cells were expanded with viral peptide pools. Culture proceeded for approximately 10 days, and CD4+ T cells were then isolated. Participants were given two doses of BNT162b2 or mRNA-1273 vaccine. Absence of prior SARS-CoV-2 infection characterized the vaccine recipients, who showed negative nucleocapsid antibodies. Each well held about 2 million PBMC cultured with around 10 ug/ml peptides and roughly 11 IU/ml IL-2. Turning to this clone: As yet, its antigen is unknown.

V shed 4 bases and J shed 0 bases, with 13 bases lying between them. In germline, CDR1 is SGHVS, CDR2 FQNEAQ. The CDR3 has 15 residues. Sequenced by immunoSEQ multiplex PCR; TCRdb stores in-frame clones only, minus some. The sample has some 30,000 clones, roughly 77% seen once. V is TRBV7-8 and J is TRBJ2-7; D not resolved. This clonotype was sampled from a human donor who received a COVID-19 vaccine. Sequencing was performed on CD4+ T cells from PBMCs cultured with HCoV-229E spike peptides, taken after COVID-19 vaccination. CDR3 DNA sequence: TGTGCCAGCAGCTCTAGACGCTTGAGCTCCTACGAGCAGTACTTC. Amino acid sequence: CASSSRRLSSYEQYF.